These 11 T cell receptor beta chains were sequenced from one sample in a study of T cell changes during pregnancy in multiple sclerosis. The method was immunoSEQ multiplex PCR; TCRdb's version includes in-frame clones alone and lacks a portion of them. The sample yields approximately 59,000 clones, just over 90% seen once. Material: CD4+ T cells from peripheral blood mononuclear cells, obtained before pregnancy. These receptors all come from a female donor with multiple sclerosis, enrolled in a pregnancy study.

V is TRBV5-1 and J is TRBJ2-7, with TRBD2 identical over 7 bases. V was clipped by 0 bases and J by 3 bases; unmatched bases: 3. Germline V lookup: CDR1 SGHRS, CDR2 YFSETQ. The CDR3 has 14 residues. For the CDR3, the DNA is TGCGCCAGCAGCTTGGGGTGGGAGGGCTACGAGCAGTACTTC. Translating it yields CASSLGWEGYEQYF.

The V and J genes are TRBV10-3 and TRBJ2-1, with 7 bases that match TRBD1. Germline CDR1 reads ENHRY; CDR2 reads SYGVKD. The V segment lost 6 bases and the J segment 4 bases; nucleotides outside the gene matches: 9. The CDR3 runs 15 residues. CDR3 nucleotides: TGTGCCATCAGCCCCTCGGGACAGAAATACAATGAGCAGTTCTTC. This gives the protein CAISPSGQKYNEQFF.

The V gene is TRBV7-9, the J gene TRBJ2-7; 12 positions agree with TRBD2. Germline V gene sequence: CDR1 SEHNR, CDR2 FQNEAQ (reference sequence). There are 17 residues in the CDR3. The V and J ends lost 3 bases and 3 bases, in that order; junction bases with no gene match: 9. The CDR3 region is CASSLTSGSFPHYEQYF. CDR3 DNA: TGTGCCAGCAGCTTGACTAGCGGGAGTTTTCCCCACTACGAGCAGTACTTC.

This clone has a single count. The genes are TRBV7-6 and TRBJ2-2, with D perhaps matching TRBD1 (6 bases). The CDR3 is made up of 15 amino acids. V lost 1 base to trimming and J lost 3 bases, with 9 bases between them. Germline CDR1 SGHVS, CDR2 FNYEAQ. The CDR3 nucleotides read TGTGCCAGCAGCTTAGTACAGGGATACACCGGGGAGCTGTTTTTT. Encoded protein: CASSLVQGYTGELFF.

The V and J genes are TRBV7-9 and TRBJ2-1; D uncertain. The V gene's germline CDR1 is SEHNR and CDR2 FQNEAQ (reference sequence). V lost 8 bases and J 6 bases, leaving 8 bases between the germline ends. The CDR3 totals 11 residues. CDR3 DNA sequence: TGTGCCAGCGTCCGCGGCAATGAGCAGTTCTTC. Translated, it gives CASVRGNEQFF.

CDR3 in amino acids: CASSESGGLAGWDTRDEQFF. As DNA, the CDR3 is TGTGCCAGCAGTGAATCTGGAGGACTAGCGGGATGGGACACGAGGGATGAGCAGTTCTTC. The chain links TRBV6-1 to TRBJ2-1, with 12 bases identical to TRBD2. This CDR3 region has 20 residues. Per the germline V gene, CDR1 is MNHNS and CDR2 is SASEGT. V dropped 2 bases and J dropped 8; count of bases not matched to a gene: 19.

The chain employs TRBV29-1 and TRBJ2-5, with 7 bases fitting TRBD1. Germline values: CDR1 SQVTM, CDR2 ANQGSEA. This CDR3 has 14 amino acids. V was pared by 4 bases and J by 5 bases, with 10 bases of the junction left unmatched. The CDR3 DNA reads TGCAGCGTTGGACAGGGTGGGCTTTGGGAGACCCAGTACTTC. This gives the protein CSVGQGGLWETQYF.

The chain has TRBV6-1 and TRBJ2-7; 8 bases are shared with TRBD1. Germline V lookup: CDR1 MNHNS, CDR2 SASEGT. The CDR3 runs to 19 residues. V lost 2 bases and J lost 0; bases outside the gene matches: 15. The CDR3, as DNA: TGTGCCAGCAGTGAAAAGATGGGCAGGGGGCTGATATACTCCTACGAGCAGTACTTC. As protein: CASSEKMGRGLIYSYEQYF.

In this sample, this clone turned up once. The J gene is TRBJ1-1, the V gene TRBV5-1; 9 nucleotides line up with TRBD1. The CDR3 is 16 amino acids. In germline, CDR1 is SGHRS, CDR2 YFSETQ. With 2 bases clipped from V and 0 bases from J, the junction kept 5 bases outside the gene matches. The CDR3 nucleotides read TGCGCCAGCAGCTTCGCGACAGGGGGTTTGAACACTGAAGCTTTCTTT. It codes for CASSFATGGLNTEAFF. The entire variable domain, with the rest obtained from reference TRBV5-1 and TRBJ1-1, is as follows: KAGVTQTPRYLIKTRGQQVTLSCSPISGHRSVSWYQQTPGQGLQFLFEYFSETQRNKGNFPGRFSGRQFSNSRSEMNVSTLELGDSALYLCASSFATGGLNTEAFFGQGTRLTVV.

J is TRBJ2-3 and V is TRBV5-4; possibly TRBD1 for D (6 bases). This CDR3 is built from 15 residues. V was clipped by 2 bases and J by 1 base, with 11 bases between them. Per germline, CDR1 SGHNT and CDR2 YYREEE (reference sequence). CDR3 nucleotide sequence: TGTGCCAGCAGCTTCGACAGGCGGGGCACAGATACGCAGTATTTT. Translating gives CASSFDRRGTDTQYF. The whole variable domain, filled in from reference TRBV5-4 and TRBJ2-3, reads ETGVTQSPTHLIKTRGQQVTLRCSSQSGHNTVSWYQQALGQGPQFIFQYYREEENGRGNFPPRFSGLQFPNYSSELNVNALELDDSALYLCASSFDRRGTDTQYFGPGTRLTVL.

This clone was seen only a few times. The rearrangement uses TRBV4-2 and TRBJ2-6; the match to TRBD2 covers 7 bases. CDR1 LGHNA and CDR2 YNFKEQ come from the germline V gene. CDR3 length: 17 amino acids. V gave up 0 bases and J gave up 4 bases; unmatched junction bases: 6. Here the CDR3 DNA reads TGTGCCAGCAGCCAAGAAGGACTAGTTGGCGGGGCCAACGTCCTGACTTTC. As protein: CASSQEGLVGGANVLTF.